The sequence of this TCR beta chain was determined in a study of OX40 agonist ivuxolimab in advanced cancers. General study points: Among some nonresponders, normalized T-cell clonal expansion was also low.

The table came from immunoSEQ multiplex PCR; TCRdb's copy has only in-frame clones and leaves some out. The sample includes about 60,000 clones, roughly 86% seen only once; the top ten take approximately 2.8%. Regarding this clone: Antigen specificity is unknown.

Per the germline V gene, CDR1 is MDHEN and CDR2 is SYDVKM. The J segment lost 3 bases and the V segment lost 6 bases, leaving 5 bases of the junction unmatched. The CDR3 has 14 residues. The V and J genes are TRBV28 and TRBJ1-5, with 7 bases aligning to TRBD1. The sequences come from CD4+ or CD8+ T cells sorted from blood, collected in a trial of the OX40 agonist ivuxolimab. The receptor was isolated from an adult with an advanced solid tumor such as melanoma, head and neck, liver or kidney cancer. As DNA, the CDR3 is TGTGCCAGCAGATCGGGACAGTACAATCAGCCCCAGCATTTT. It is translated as CASRSGQYNQPQHF.